The entry that follows covers one T cell receptor beta chain sequence. Its matching antigen is unknown. The record originates from a study of cytomegalovirus exposure and HLA in healthy donors. Study-wide results and caveats: Later work found that TCR association rates differed between HLA loci; DRB1 had the most and HLA-C the fewest. TRBV6-2, TRBV6-3 and some other V segments were unresolvable in 87-base-pair reads. What was likely a sequencing artifact was a cluster of highly shared sequence variants.

In germline, CDR1 is SNHLY, CDR2 FYNNEI. The CDR3 covers 15 residues. Trimming pared 6 bases from V and 0 bases from J, leaving 14 bases between. Primers included in the PCR were 60 Vbeta and 13 Jbeta primers. Generated by immunoSEQ multiplex PCR, the TCRdb table keeps only in-frame clones and is missing some. The sample gives over 100,000 clones, over 60% of which show up once; approximately 4.5% is in the top ten. The specimen was PBMCs. The sequence was obtained from a male donor in good health and CMV-seropositive. The chain recombines TRBV2 with TRBJ1-2; D gene ambiguous. CDR3 residues: CASRSMAGTNYGYTF. CDR3 coding DNA: TGTGCCAGCAGATCCATGGCGGGGACTAACTATGGCTACACCTTC.